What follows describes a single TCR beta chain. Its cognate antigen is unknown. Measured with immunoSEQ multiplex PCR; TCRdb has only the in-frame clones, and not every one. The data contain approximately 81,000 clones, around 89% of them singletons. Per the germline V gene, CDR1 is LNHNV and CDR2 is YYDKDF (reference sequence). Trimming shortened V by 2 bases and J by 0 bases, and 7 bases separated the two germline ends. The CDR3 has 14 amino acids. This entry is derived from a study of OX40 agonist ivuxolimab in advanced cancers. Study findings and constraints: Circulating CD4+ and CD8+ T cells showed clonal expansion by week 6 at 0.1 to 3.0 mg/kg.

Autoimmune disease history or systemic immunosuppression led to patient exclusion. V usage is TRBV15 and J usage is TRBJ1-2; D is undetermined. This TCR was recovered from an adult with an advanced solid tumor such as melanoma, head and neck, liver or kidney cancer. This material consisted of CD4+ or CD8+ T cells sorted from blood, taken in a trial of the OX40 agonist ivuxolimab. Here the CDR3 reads CATSRPEANYGYTF. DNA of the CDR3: TGTGCCACCAGCAGACCCGAAGCTAACTATGGCTACACCTTC. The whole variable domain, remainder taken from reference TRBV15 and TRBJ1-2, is DAMVIQNPRYQVTQFGKPVTLSCSQTLNHNVMYWYQQKSSQAPKLLFHYYDKDFNNEADTPDNFQSRRPNTSFCFLDIRSPGLGDTAMYLCATSRPEANYGYTFGSGTRLTVV.